Given below is one T cell receptor (beta chain) in context. Its antigen is undetermined. The data originate from a study of CD8 T cells in ankylosing spondylitis. Study-wide findings and caveats: What seemed typical of ankylosing spondylitis blood was a TCR beta motif built from about 8 highly homologous variants. Researchers report that disease-linked clones proved CD8+ and relatively rare in peripheral blood. In synovial fluid and blood from reactive arthritis, some motif variants were previously reported. Disease-linked clones were reportedly significantly enriched in matched ankylosing spondylitis synovial fluid.

Researchers built TCR beta libraries using quantitative 5'-RACE with molecular barcodes. One entry per CDR3 protein, called by TCRdb with MiXCR from the 5' RACE reads. This table has about 540,000 distinct CDR3 sequences, 10% to 15% appearing once. Specimen: blood, either unsorted or a sorted T cell fraction (not recorded which). The sequence came from a male donor with ankylosing spondylitis.

The CDR3 region is CASSEGYRDGAEAFF. In DNA, the CDR3 is TGTGCCAGCAGTGAAGGATACCGGGACGGGGCTGAAGCTTTCTTT. The V gene is TRBV2, the J gene TRBJ1-1, with D tentatively TRBD1 (5 bases). The V end was cut by 1 base, the J end by 6 bases, with 15 bases between. The CDR3 is 15 amino acids. Germline loops: CDR1 SNHLY, CDR2 FYNNEI.